These T cell receptor beta chains were read from a single sample in a study of cytomegalovirus exposure and HLA in healthy donors. Repertoires were generated with immunoSEQ multiplex PCR, while TCRdb's copy carries only in-frame clones and drops some. The table shows fewer than 150,000 clones, with 85% occurring only once. Sample: PBMCs. These receptors originate from a woman aged 30 to 39 in good health and CMV-seropositive. Both conserved end residues are part of each CDR3. A D gene is named only where the DNA matches it firmly. A clone size is listed for some rows: how often the clone was seen (once, few, many), or a class if it is expanded.

D gene: .
V gene: TRBV11-2
clone size: .
J gene: TRBJ1-5
CDR3 protein: CASSLQAFQPQHF
CDR3 DNA: TGTGCCAGCAGCTTACAGGCCTTTCAGCCCCAGCATTTT

D gene: .
V gene: TRBV5-1
clone size: .
J gene: TRBJ2-1
CDR3 protein: CASSLDSYNEQFF
CDR3 DNA: TGCGCCAGCAGCCTAGACTCCTACAATGAGCAGTTCTTC

D gene: .
V gene: TRBV9
clone size: .
J gene: TRBJ2-6
CDR3 protein: CASSVDWAGSSSGANVLTF
CDR3 DNA: TGTGCCAGCAGCGTAGATTGGGCGGGTTCAAGCTCTGGGGCCAACGTCCTGACTTTC

D gene: TRBD1
V gene: TRBV5-1
clone size: .
J gene: TRBJ1-2
CDR3 protein: CASSEGQGKGGYTF
CDR3 DNA: TGCGCCAGCAGCGAGGGACAGGGCAAGGGTGGCTACACCTTC

D gene: .
V gene: TRBV5-1
clone size: .
J gene: TRBJ1-6
CDR3 protein: CASTGEGGSPLHF
CDR3 DNA: TGCGCCAGCACAGGGGAAGGAGGATCACCCCTCCACTTT

D gene: .
V gene: TRBV10-1
clone size: .
J gene: TRBJ2-7
CDR3 protein: CASSLSRGPYEQYF
CDR3 DNA: TGCGCCAGCAGCCTTTCCAGGGGACCCTACGAGCAGTACTTC

D gene: TRBD1
V gene: TRBV2
clone size: .
J gene: TRBJ1-5
CDR3 protein: CASRPSTGGGQPQHF
CDR3 DNA: TGTGCCAGCAGGCCGTCCACAGGGGGCGGTCAGCCCCAGCATTTT

D gene: .
V gene: TRBV27
clone size: .
J gene: TRBJ1-1
CDR3 protein: CASSLLGANTEAFF
CDR3 DNA: TGTGCCAGCAGTCTTCTGGGAGCGAACACTGAAGCTTTCTTT

D gene: .
V gene: TRBV5-1
clone size: few
J gene: TRBJ2-3
CDR3 protein: CASSLNPRGTDTQYF
CDR3 DNA: TGCGCCAGCAGCTTGAACCCTAGGGGGACAGATACGCAGTATTTT

D gene: .
V gene: TRBV15
clone size: .
J gene: TRBJ2-5
CDR3 protein: CATSSLGGGGTQYF
CDR3 DNA: TGTGCCACCAGCAGCCTCGGTGGCGGTGGGACCCAGTACTTC

D gene: .
V gene: TRBV5-6
clone size: .
J gene: TRBJ2-7
CDR3 protein: CASSLAGKPYEQYF
CDR3 DNA: TGTGCCAGCAGCTTGGCAGGGAAGCCCTACGAGCAGTACTTC

D gene: TRBD1
V gene: TRBV30
clone size: .
J gene: TRBJ2-5
CDR3 protein: CAWSTGQGAAETQYF
CDR3 DNA: TGTGCCTGGAGTACGGGACAGGGGGCTGCAGAGACCCAGTACTTC

D gene: TRBD2
V gene: TRBV5-1
clone size: .
J gene: TRBJ2-7
CDR3 protein: CASSFAGRGSTYEQYF
CDR3 DNA: TGCGCCAGCAGCTTCGCAGGGCGGGGGAGCACCTACGAGCAGTACTTC

D gene: .
V gene: TRBV5-6
clone size: .
J gene: TRBJ2-3
CDR3 protein: CASSSDMGTDTQYF
CDR3 DNA: TGTGCCAGCAGCTCGGACATGGGCACAGATACGCAGTATTTT

D gene: .
V gene: TRBV9
clone size: once
J gene: TRBJ2-1
CDR3 protein: CASSVESGQYNEQFF
CDR3 DNA: TGTGCCAGCAGCGTAGAGTCAGGGCAGTACAATGAGCAGTTCTTC

D gene: .
V gene: TRBV6-6
clone size: .
J gene: TRBJ2-1
CDR3 protein: CASSPRDLYNEQFF
CDR3 DNA: TGTGCCAGCAGCCCCAGGGATCTTTACAATGAGCAGTTCTTC

D gene: .
V gene: TRBV10-3
clone size: once
J gene: TRBJ1-2
CDR3 protein: CAILPGDNYGYTF
CDR3 DNA: TGTGCCATCCTCCCGGGGGATAACTATGGCTACACCTTC

D gene: .
V gene: TRBV6-6
clone size: .
J gene: TRBJ2-7
CDR3 protein: CASSSFWTLSYEQYF
CDR3 DNA: TGTGCCAGCAGCTCCTTTTGGACTCTCTCCTACGAGCAGTACTTC

D gene: TRBD2
V gene: TRBV7-3
clone size: .
J gene: TRBJ2-2
CDR3 protein: CASSYGLADGELFF
CDR3 DNA: TGTGCCAGCAGCTACGGACTAGCGGACGGGGAGCTGTTTTTT

D gene: .
V gene: TRBV5-1
clone size: .
J gene: TRBJ2-7
CDR3 protein: CASSLEATFSGHEQYF
CDR3 DNA: TGCGCCAGCAGCTTGGAGGCCACCTTCAGCGGTCACGAGCAGTACTTC

D gene: .
V gene: TRBV7-9
clone size: .
J gene: TRBJ2-5
CDR3 protein: CAGAGGSGETQYF
CDR3 DNA: TGTGCCGGGGCCGGAGGTAGCGGAGAGACCCAGTACTTC

D gene: TRBD2
V gene: TRBV6-1
clone size: .
J gene: TRBJ2-3
CDR3 protein: CASRLAGGQDTQYF
CDR3 DNA: TGTGCCAGCCGACTAGCGGGAGGTCAAGATACGCAGTATTTT